This is a list of T cell receptor beta chains from one sample in a study of PD-L1 blockade in urothelial cancer. Measured with immunoSEQ multiplex PCR; TCRdb has only the in-frame clones, and not every one. The repertoire holds some 80,000 clones, with about nine tenths as singletons. The specimen comprised PBMCs, sampled around atezolizumab (anti-PD-L1) treatment. All receptors come from a woman between 70 and 85 years old with urothelial cancer. Each CDR3 is given with its conserved first and last residue. The D gene is left open where the match is weak. Clone size is not always given. Where it is, it says once, few, many or a class for expanded clones.

cdr3_aa,cdr3_nt,j_call,clone_size,d_call,v_call
CASSYPSTALANVLTF,TGTGCCAGCAGTTATCCTTCGACAGCCCTGGCCAACGTCCTGACTTTC,TRBJ2-6,-,-,TRBV6-6
CSVASGRGDQPQHF,TGCAGCGTTGCTTCGGGGAGAGGCGATCAGCCCCAGCATTTT,TRBJ1-5,-,-,TRBV29-1
CASSLGPDTEAFF,TGTGCCAGCAGCTTGGGTCCGGACACTGAAGCTTTCTTT,TRBJ1-1,-,-,TRBV5-6
CASSYGRPGSYEQYF,TGTGCCAGCAGTTACGGCAGACCGGGAAGCTACGAGCAGTACTTC,TRBJ2-7,-,-,TRBV6-5
CSARDRVTREQYF,TGCAGCGCCAGGGACAGGGTGACGCGCGAGCAGTACTTC,TRBJ2-7,-,TRBD1,TRBV29-1
CASSPKVAGFLWPNEKLFF,TGTGCCAGCTCACCTAAAGTCGCAGGGTTCCTCTGGCCTAATGAAAAACTGTTTTTT,TRBJ1-4,-,-,TRBV18
CASSFRGYGYTF,TGTGCCAGCAGTTTCCGGGGCTATGGCTACACCTTC,TRBJ1-2,once,-,TRBV28
CATEGTSGSVGELFF,TGTGCCACCGAAGGGACTAGCGGGAGTGTAGGGGAGCTGTTTTTT,TRBJ2-2,-,TRBD2,TRBV28
CASSYGQGANEKLFF,TGCGCCAGCAGCTACGGACAGGGGGCGAATGAAAAACTGTTTTTT,TRBJ1-4,-,TRBD1,TRBV5-1
CASSYGHPVSGELFF,TGTGCCAGCAGTTATGGACATCCAGTATCCGGGGAGCTGTTTTTT,TRBJ2-2,-,-,TRBV25-1
CASSGSGPSTDTQYF,TGCGCCAGCAGCGGTAGCGGGCCCAGCACAGATACGCAGTATTTT,TRBJ2-3,-,TRBD2,TRBV5-1
CASRTSVSTDTQYF,TGTGCCAGCCGGACTAGCGTTAGCACAGATACGCAGTATTTT,TRBJ2-3,-,TRBD2,TRBV5-6
CASSDPGQGLYTQYF,TGTGCCAGCAGCGATCCGGGACAGGGGTTATATACGCAGTATTTT,TRBJ2-3,-,TRBD1,TRBV11-2
CASRQYPASGGDSYEQYF,TGCGCCAGCAGACAATACCCCGCCAGCGGGGGGGACTCCTACGAGCAGTACTTC,TRBJ2-7,-,TRBD2,TRBV4-1
CASSRSGTGSSYEQYF,TGCGCCAGCAGCCGATCCGGGACAGGGAGTTCCTACGAGCAGTACTTC,TRBJ2-7,-,TRBD1,TRBV4-1
CASSGRRTGPSNYGYTF,TGTGCCAGCAGCGGACGAAGGACAGGGCCTTCTAACTATGGCTACACCTTC,TRBJ1-2,-,TRBD1,TRBV7-9
CASSQDPGQGYGYTF,TGCGCCAGCAGCCAAGATCCGGGACAGGGGTATGGCTACACCTTC,TRBJ1-2,-,TRBD1,TRBV4-1
CASSLGGQGAPNYGYTF,TGTGCCAGCAGCTTAGGCGGACAGGGGGCGCCTAACTATGGCTACACCTTC,TRBJ1-2,-,TRBD1,TRBV7-3
CASSQGALAGGLLTQETQYF,TGCGCCAGCAGCCAAGGGGCTCTAGCGGGGGGTCTTTTAACCCAAGAGACCCAGTACTTC,TRBJ2-5,few,TRBD2,TRBV4-3
CASSLGDRGQETQYF,TGTGCCAGCAGCTTGGGTGACAGGGGACAAGAGACCCAGTACTTC,TRBJ2-5,-,TRBD1,TRBV5-8
CASSLAGQGPNEKLFF,TGTGCCAGCAGTTTGGCCGGACAGGGGCCGAATGAAAAACTGTTTTTT,TRBJ1-4,-,TRBD1,TRBV28
CASSPTRTALNTEAFF,TGTGCCAGCAGCCCTACCCGGACAGCCTTGAACACTGAAGCTTTCTTT,TRBJ1-1,-,-,TRBV7-9
CASSISLSGGAEETQYF,TGTGCCAGCAGCATTTCCCTTAGCGGGGGGGCCGAAGAGACCCAGTACTTC,TRBJ2-5,-,TRBD2,TRBV9
CASSLTGYGYTF,TGTGCCAGCAGCCTGACAGGCTATGGCTACACCTTC,TRBJ1-2,few,-,TRBV7-2
CASNQGEAGNTIYF,TGCGCCAGCAACCAGGGGGAGGCTGGAAACACCATATATTTT,TRBJ1-3,once,TRBD1,TRBV5-1
CASSLVVGGGNQPQHF,TGTGCCAGCAGCTTAGTTGTAGGGGGTGGCAATCAGCCCCAGCATTTT,TRBJ1-5,-,-,TRBV7-2
CASSQERSRGAFF,TGTGCCAGCAGCCAAGAAAGGAGTCGAGGAGCTTTCTTT,TRBJ1-1,-,-,TRBV4-2
CASSQGQGPGETQYF,TGCGCCAGCAGCCAAGGCCAGGGGCCGGGTGAGACCCAGTACTTC,TRBJ2-5,-,-,TRBV4-3
CASSFGTGEYNEQFF,TGTGCCAGCAGCTTTGGGACAGGGGAATACAATGAGCAGTTCTTC,TRBJ2-1,-,TRBD1,TRBV11-2
CASSEPTGFPYNEQFF,TGCGCCAGCAGTGAGCCCACAGGGTTCCCCTACAATGAGCAGTTCTTC,TRBJ2-1,-,-,TRBV10-1
CASSWDRGSDQPQHF,TGTGCCAGTAGCTGGGACAGGGGTTCGGATCAGCCCCAGCATTTT,TRBJ1-5,-,TRBD1,TRBV19
CASSAPGQGYEQYF,TGTGCCAGCAGCGCCCCGGGACAGGGCTACGAGCAGTACTTC,TRBJ2-7,few,TRBD1,TRBV7-9
CASRGSLGSYEQYF,TGTGCCAGCAGGGGATCACTTGGGAGCTACGAGCAGTACTTC,TRBJ2-7,-,-,TRBV6-5
CASSLVGQKNQPQHF,TGTGCCAGCAGCTTAGTTGGGCAGAAAAATCAGCCCCAGCATTTT,TRBJ1-5,-,-,TRBV7-2
CASSPPSLQGNGYTF,TGTGCCAGCTCACCACCGTCGCTACAGGGCAATGGCTACACCTTC,TRBJ1-2,-,-,TRBV18
CAISESQGHYEQYF,TGTGCCATCAGTGAGTCACAGGGCCACTACGAGCAGTACTTC,TRBJ2-7,-,-,TRBV10-3
CATSRDWRQSEMNTEAFF,TGTGCCACCAGCAGAGATTGGCGACAGTCCGAGATGAACACTGAAGCTTTCTTT,TRBJ1-1,-,-,TRBV15
CASSLNLQDNQPQHF,TGTGCCAGCAGCTTGAATTTACAGGACAATCAGCCCCAGCATTTT,TRBJ1-5,-,-,TRBV5-5
CASSLPGQGRNYGYTF,TGTGCCAGTAGCCTACCGGGACAGGGAAGGAACTATGGCTACACCTTC,TRBJ1-2,-,TRBD1,TRBV19
CASRPRDRGNRNEQFF,TGTGCCAGTAGGCCCAGGGACAGGGGTAATAGGAATGAGCAGTTCTTC,TRBJ2-1,-,TRBD1,TRBV19
CASSLRQGRANYGYTF,TGCGCCAGCAGCCTACGACAGGGGAGAGCTAACTATGGCTACACCTTC,TRBJ1-2,few,TRBD1,TRBV5-1
CASGSGQGESDTQYF,TGTGCTAGTGGTTCTGGACAGGGAGAGTCGGATACGCAGTATTTT,TRBJ2-3,-,TRBD1,TRBV12-5
CAINDQGDGNTIYF,TGTGCCATCAATGACCAGGGGGATGGAAACACCATATATTTT,TRBJ1-3,once,TRBD1,TRBV10-3
CASSNPDSGPTDTQYF,TGTGCCAGTAGTAACCCGGACAGTGGTCCCACAGATACGCAGTATTTT,TRBJ2-3,once,-,TRBV19
CASSTTQSGANVLTF,TGCGCCAGCAGCACCACACAATCTGGGGCCAACGTCCTGACTTTC,TRBJ2-6,-,-,TRBV5-1
CASSPTGPGPQHF,TGTGCCAGTAGTCCGACAGGGCCCGGGCCCCAGCATTTT,TRBJ1-5,few,TRBD1,TRBV19
CASSIGQGAFYEQYF,TGTGCCAGTAGTATCGGACAGGGGGCTTTCTACGAGCAGTACTTC,TRBJ2-7,-,TRBD1,TRBV19
CASSSGVAGGFYEQYF,TGTGCCAGCAGCTCAGGAGTAGCGGGGGGGTTTTACGAGCAGTACTTC,TRBJ2-7,-,TRBD2,TRBV13
CAISLASRAGVGEQYF,TGTGCCATCAGTCTAGCGAGTCGGGCAGGAGTAGGCGAGCAGTACTTC,TRBJ2-7,once,-,TRBV10-3
CASSWAPGSMNTEAFF,TGCGCCAGCAGCTGGGCCCCGGGGAGTATGAACACTGAAGCTTTCTTT,TRBJ1-1,-,-,TRBV5-1
CASSLISGISTDTQYF,TGCGCCAGCAGCTTGATCTCAGGGATTAGCACAGATACGCAGTATTTT,TRBJ2-3,-,-,TRBV5-1
CASSPTSSNQPQHF,TGTGCCAGCAGCCCGACAAGTAGCAATCAGCCCCAGCATTTT,TRBJ1-5,once,-,TRBV5-4
CASSLDTGQRVRETQYF,TGTGCCAGCAGCTTAGACACGGGACAGAGGGTGAGAGAGACCCAGTACTTC,TRBJ2-5,-,TRBD1,TRBV7-8
CAGRLGLADKHEQYF,TGTGCCGGGCGGTTGGGACTAGCGGATAAACACGAGCAGTACTTC,TRBJ2-7,-,TRBD2,TRBV2
CASSLGDRAYYGYTF,TGTGCCAGCAGCTTAGGGGACAGGGCTTACTATGGCTACACCTTC,TRBJ1-2,-,TRBD1,TRBV5-6
CASSLSGQGAVNEQFF,TGTGCCAGCAGCCTTTCGGGACAGGGGGCGGTAAATGAGCAGTTCTTC,TRBJ2-1,-,TRBD1,TRBV7-3
CASRVGSRYGYTF,TGTGCCAGTAGGGTCGGGTCTCGCTATGGCTACACCTTC,TRBJ1-2,-,-,TRBV19
CASSLVLAGASSYNEQFF,TGCGCCAGCAGCTTAGTACTAGCGGGGGCCAGCTCCTACAATGAGCAGTTCTTC,TRBJ2-1,-,TRBD2,TRBV5-1
CASSFGSFLGTDTQYF,TGTGCCAGCAGCTTTGGTAGTTTTCTTGGCACAGATACGCAGTATTTT,TRBJ2-3,-,-,TRBV5-6
CATSRDLSGIYGYTF,TGTGCCACCAGCAGAGATCTGTCGGGAATCTATGGCTACACCTTC,TRBJ1-2,-,-,TRBV15